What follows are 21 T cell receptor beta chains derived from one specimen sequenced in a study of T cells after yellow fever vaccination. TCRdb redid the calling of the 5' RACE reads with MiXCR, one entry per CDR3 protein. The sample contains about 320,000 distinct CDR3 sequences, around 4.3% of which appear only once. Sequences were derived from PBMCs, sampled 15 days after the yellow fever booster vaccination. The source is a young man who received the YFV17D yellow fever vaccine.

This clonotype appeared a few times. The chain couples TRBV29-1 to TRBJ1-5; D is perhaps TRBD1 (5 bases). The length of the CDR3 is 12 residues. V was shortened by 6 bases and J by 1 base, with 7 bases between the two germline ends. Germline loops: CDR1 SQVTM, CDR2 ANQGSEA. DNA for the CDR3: TGCAGCGTCGGGGGGAGCAATCAGCCCCAGCATTTT. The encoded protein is CSVGGSNQPQHF. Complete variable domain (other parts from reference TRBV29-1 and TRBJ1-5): SAVISQKPSRDICQRGTSLTIQCQVDSQVTMMFWYRQQPGQSLTLIATANQGSEATYESGFVIDKFPISRPNLTFSTLTVSNMSPEDSSIYLCSVGGSNQPQHFGDGTRLSIL.

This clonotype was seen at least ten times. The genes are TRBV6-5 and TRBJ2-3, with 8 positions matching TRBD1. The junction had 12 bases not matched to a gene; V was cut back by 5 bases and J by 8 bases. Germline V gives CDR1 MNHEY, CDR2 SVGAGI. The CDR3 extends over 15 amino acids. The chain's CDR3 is CASSPSGGALVTQYF. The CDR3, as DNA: TGTGCCAGCAGTCCCTCAGGGGGCGCCTTAGTTACGCAGTATTTT.

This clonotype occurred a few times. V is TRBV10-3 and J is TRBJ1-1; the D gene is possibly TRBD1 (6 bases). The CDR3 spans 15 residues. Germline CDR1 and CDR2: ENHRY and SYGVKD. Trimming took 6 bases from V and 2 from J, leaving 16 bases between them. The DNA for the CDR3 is TGTGCCATCAGCCCCCTCGGGGGCCACAACACTGAAGCTTTCTTT. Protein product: CAISPLGGHNTEAFF.

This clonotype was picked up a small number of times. DNA of the CDR3: TGCGCCAGCATCTCCCCGGGTAAAGGGGGGCCCCTAAGGCAGTATTTT. Translating gives CASISPGKGGPLRQYF. The rearrangement links TRBV10-2 to TRBJ2-3; the D gene could be TRBD1 or TRBD2 (6 bases each). V dropped 7 bases and J dropped 11 bases, with 28 bases sitting between them. CDR1 and CDR2 from the germline V gene are WSHSY and SAAADI. This CDR3 region has 16 residues.

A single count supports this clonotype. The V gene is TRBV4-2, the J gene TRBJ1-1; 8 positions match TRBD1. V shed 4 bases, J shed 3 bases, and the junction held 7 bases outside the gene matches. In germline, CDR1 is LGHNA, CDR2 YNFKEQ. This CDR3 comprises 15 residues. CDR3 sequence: CASSLETGVHTEAFF. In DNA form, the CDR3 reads TGTGCCAGCAGCCTAGAGACAGGGGTACACACTGAAGCTTTCTTT.

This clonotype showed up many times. The chain's CDR3 is CASSTGATNEKLFF. The CDR3 bases are TGTGCCAGCAGTACAGGGGCAACTAATGAAAAACTGTTTTTT. The chain joins TRBV27 to TRBJ1-4; TRBD1 agrees at 7 bases. The CDR3 consists of 14 residues. Germline CDR1 and CDR2: MNHEY and SMNVEV (reference sequence). Losses at the gene ends were 5 bases for V and 0 bases for J; bases not matched to a gene: 0. Full variable domain (missing parts from reference TRBV27 and TRBJ1-4): EAQVTQNPRYLITVTGKKLTVTCSQNMNHEYMSWYRQDPGLGLRQIYYSMNVEVTDKGDVPEGYKVSRKEKRNFPLILESPSPNQTSLYFCASSTGATNEKLFFGSGTQLSVL.

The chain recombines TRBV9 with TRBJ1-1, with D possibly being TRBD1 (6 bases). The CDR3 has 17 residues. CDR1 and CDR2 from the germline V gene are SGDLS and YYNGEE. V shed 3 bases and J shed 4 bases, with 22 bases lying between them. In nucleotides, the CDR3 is TGTGCCAGCAGCGCCCCCTCAAACTCGGGGGGGCCCACTGAAGCTTTCTTT. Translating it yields CASSAPSNSGGPTEAFF.

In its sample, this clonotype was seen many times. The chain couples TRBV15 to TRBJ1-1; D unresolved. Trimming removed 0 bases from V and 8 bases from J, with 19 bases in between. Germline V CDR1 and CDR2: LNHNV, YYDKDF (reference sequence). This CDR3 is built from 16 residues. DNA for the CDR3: TGTGCCACCAGCAGAGATTCTGTGGACCGGCCCCGGGAAGCTTTCTTT. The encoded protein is CATSRDSVDRPREAFF.

DNA of the CDR3: TGTGCCAGCTCACCACCCCTGAGGAGTGAAGCTTTCTTT. Amino acids: CASSPPLRSEAFF. The chain combines TRBV18 with TRBJ1-1; D remains ambiguous. V lost 0 bases to trimming and J lost 7 bases, with 9 bases between them. Germline lookup yields CDR1 KGHSH and CDR2 LQKENI. The CDR3 loop spans 13 amino acids.

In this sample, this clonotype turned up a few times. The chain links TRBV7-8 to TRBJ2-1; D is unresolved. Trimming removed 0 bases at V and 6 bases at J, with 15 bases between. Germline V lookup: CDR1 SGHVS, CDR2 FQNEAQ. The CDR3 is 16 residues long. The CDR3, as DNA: TGTGCCAGCAGCTTAGCTGTAATTCCGGAAGGCAATGAGCAGTTCTTC. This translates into CASSLAVIPEGNEQFF.

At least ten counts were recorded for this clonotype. CDR3 nucleotides: TGCGCCAGCAGTGAGTCGAGCAGGGCAGATACGCAGTATTTT. Its protein product is CASSESSRADTQYF. The chain recombines TRBV10-2 with TRBJ2-3; D might be TRBD1 (5 bases). The germline gives CDR1 WSHSY, CDR2 SAAADI. The CDR3 loop spans 14 amino acids. The V and J ends lost 0 bases and 4 bases respectively, with 8 bases between them.

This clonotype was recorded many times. The CDR3 region is CASSLEQGSAEQFF. The CDR3 nucleotides are TGTGCCAGCAGCTTAGAGCAGGGCTCGGCTGAGCAGTTCTTC. The rearrangement links TRBV7-9 to TRBJ2-1; D might be TRBD1 (5 bases). Germline V CDR1 and CDR2: SEHNR, FQNEAQ (reference sequence). Trimming stripped 1 base from V and 9 bases from J, with 13 bases between. The CDR3 is made up of 14 amino acids. Combining the CDR3 with reference TRBV7-9 and TRBJ2-1 gives the whole variable domain DTGVSQNPRHKITKRGQNVTFRCDPISEHNRLYWYRQTLGQGPEFLTYFQNEAQLEKSRLLSDRFSAERPKGSFSTLEIQRTEQGDSAMYLCASSLEQGSAEQFFGPGTRLTVL.

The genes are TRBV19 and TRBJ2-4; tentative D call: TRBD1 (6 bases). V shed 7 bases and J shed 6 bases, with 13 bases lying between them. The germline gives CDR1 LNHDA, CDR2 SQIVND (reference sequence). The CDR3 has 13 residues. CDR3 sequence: CASTLTGLNIQYF. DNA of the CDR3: TGTGCCAGTACTTTGACAGGCCTAAACATTCAGTACTTC. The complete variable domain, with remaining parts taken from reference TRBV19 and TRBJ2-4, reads DGGITQSPKYLFRKEGQNVTLSCEQNLNHDAMYWYRQDPGQGLRLIYYSQIVNDFQKGDIAEGYSVSREKKESFPLTVTSAQKNPTAFYLCASTLTGLNIQYFGAGTRLSVL.

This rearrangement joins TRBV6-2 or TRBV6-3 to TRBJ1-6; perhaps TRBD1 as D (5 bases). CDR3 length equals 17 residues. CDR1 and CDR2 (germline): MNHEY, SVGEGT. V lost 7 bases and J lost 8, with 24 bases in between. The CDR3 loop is CASTTDRSPGVDSPLHF. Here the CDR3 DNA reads TGTGCCAGCACAACCGACAGAAGCCCGGGAGTTGATTCACCCCTCCACTTT.

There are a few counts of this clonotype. The DNA for the CDR3 is TGTGCCATCAGTGAGTCCGGGGGCCTTGAAGCTTTCTTT. Translating gives CAISESGGLEAFF. The genes are TRBV10-3 and TRBJ1-1; D is perhaps TRBD1 (6 bases). The CDR3 is 13 residues long. Deletions cut 0 bases from V and 7 bases from J, with 9 bases between. Per germline, CDR1 ENHRY and CDR2 SYGVKD.

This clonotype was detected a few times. Here the CDR3 reads CASSLGWTLVTEAFF. CDR3 DNA: TGCGCCAGCAGCTTGGGTTGGACGCTCGTCACTGAAGCTTTCTTT. This chain connects TRBV5-1 to TRBJ1-1; D unclear. V was pared by 0 bases and J by 4 bases, with 13 bases between. The germline CDR1 and CDR2 sequences are SGHRS and YFSETQ. The CDR3 totals 15 residues.

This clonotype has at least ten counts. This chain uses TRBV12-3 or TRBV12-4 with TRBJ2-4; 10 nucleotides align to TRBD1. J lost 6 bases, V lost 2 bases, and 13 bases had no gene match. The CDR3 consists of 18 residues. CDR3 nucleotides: TGTGCCAGCAGTTTATCACTGGGTTGGGACAGGGGAGGAAACATTCAGTACTTC. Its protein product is CASSLSLGWDRGGNIQYF.

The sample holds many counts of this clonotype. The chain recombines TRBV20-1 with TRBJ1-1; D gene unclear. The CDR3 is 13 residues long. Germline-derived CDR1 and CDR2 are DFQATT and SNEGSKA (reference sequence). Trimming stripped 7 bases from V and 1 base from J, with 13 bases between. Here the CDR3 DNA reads TGCAGTGTTCAAGGTCAGACGAACACTGAAGCTTTCTTT. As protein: CSVQGQTNTEAFF.

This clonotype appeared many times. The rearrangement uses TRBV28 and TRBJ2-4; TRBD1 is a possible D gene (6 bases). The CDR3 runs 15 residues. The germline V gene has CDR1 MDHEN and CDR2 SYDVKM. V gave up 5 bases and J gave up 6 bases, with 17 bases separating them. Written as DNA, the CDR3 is TGTGCCAGCAGTCTGTTTTCAGGGGTGGGAAACATTCAGTACTTC. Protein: CASSLFSGVGNIQYF.

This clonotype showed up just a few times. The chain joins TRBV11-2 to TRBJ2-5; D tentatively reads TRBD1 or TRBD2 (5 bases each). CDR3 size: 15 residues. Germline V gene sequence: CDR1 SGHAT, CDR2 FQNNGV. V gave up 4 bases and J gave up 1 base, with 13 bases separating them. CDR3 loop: CASSSFVGRQETQYF. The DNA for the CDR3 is TGTGCCAGCAGCTCATTTGTGGGACGCCAAGAGACCCAGTACTTC.

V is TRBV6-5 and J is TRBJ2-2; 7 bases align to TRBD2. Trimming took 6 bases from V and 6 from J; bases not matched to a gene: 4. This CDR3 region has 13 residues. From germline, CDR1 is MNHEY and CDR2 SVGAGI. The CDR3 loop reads CASSWEGPGELFF. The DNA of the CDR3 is TGTGCCAGCAGCTGGGAGGGTCCCGGGGAGCTGTTTTTT.